This record looks at one T cell receptor (beta chain) sequence and its context. This CDR3 has 12 amino acids. Trimming took 5 bases from V and 2 from J, leaving 6 bases between them. CDR1 KGHSH and CDR2 LQKENI come from the germline V gene. The data were obtained in a study of technical replicates of blood from several donors. Using immunoSEQ multiplex PCR, the repertoire was profiled, and TCRdb retains in-frame clones only, with some absent. The table includes about 69,000 clones, over 80% detected once. This receptor was taken from a human donor in good health. Some clones in this sample may be carry-over from other donors' samples. The sequenced sample was PBMCs. V gene TRBV18 combines with J gene TRBJ2-5, with D unresolved. The CDR3 loop reads CASSGRQETQYF. The CDR3 nucleotides read TGTGCCAGCTCAGGCAGACAAGAGACCCAGTACTTC.